What follows are 21 T cell receptor beta chains derived from one specimen sequenced in a study of Ad26.COV2.S vaccination and SARS-CoV-2 variants. Data came from immunoSEQ multiplex PCR; TCRdb stores just in-frame clones and leaves some out. The sample holds around 270,000 clones, around 85% seen once. Treatment meaning: roughly 18 received Ad26.COV2.S at low or high dose, single or two shots; a few received placebo; per-sample allocation not given. The investigators took samples on day 63 after the first vaccine or placebo injection. Specimen: peripheral blood, collected in a trial of Ad26.COV2.S vaccine versus placebo. The receptors were sampled from a person aged 18-65 years who received the Ad26.COV2.S COVID-19 vaccine or a placebo.

This sequence joins TRBV5-4 and TRBJ1-1; 7 nucleotides line up with TRBD1. J gave up 4 bases and V 2 bases, and 2 bases lay outside the gene matches. In germline, CDR1 is SGHNT, CDR2 YYREEE (reference sequence). CDR3 size: 13 residues. The DNA of the CDR3 is TGTGCCAGCAGCTTCAGGGGGGGCACTGAAGCTTTCTTT. It specifies CASSFRGGTEAFF.

Comments on this clone: The junction departs from the called germline gene at one end, perhaps through a read error. J is TRBJ2-3 and V is TRBV18, with D uncertain. The CDR3 spans 12 residues. Germline CDR1 is KGHSH and CDR2 is LQKENI. The CDR3: CASSSPRDTQYF. The CDR3 DNA reads TGTGCCAGCTCATCACCTAGAGATACGCAGTATTTT.

The chain has TRBV7-2 and TRBJ2-1, with 8 bases that match TRBD2. Germline trimming cut 0 bases from V and 10 bases from J; bases unmatched to any gene: 8. The CDR3 runs 15 residues. The germline CDR1 and CDR2 sequences are SGHTA and FQGNSA. The CDR3 reads CASSLAAGGREEQFF. The CDR3 bases are TGTGCCAGCAGCTTAGCCGCGGGGGGTCGGGAGGAGCAGTTCTTC.

This sequence joins TRBV27 and TRBJ2-7, with TRBD1 identical over 8 bases. The junction had 3 bases not matched to a gene; V was cut back by 2 bases and J by 3 bases. Germline-derived CDR1 and CDR2 are MNHEY and SMNVEV (reference sequence). There are 14 residues in the CDR3. The CDR3 reads CASSLQGALYEQYF. The CDR3 region has the DNA TGTGCCAGCAGTTTACAGGGGGCGCTCTACGAGCAGTACTTC.

The chain couples TRBV18 to TRBJ1-3, with TRBD1 matching over 9 bases. Germline V CDR1 and CDR2: KGHSH, LQKENI. V was clipped by 3 bases and J by 0 bases; unmatched bases: 12. The CDR3 runs to 19 residues. The CDR3 here is CASSPLGTGIRSSGNTIYF. CDR3 DNA: TGTGCCAGCTCACCCTTGGGGACAGGGATTCGAAGCTCTGGAAACACCATATATTTT.

Only a few counts were recorded for this clone. The V and J genes are TRBV4-3 and TRBJ2-1; D unclear. Germline V gene sequence: CDR1 LGHNA, CDR2 YSLEER. The CDR3 contains 15 residues. Between the trimmed V and J ends, which lost 4 bases and 5 bases, there was a span of 15 bases. The CDR3 sequence: CASSRGFEWDNEQFF. The CDR3 DNA reads TGCGCCAGCAGCCGGGGTTTCGAATGGGACAATGAGCAGTTCTTC.

CDR3 nucleotides: TGTGCCAGCAGCCCCCGACTCCTAGCGGGGGATAACAATGAGCAGTTCTTC. This encodes CASSPRLLAGDNNEQFF. This chain uses TRBV3-1 (or the pseudogene TRBV3-2) with TRBJ2-1, with 10 bases fitting TRBD2. The junction had 11 bases not matched to a gene; V was cut back by 4 bases and J by 5 bases. The CDR3 is 17 amino acids. CDR1 is LGHDT and CDR2 is YNNKEL in the germline V gene (reference sequence).

The CDR3 loop reads CASLAGDGETQYF. The CDR3 DNA sequence: TGTGCCTCCCTAGCGGGAGATGGGGAGACCCAGTACTTC. The rearrangement links TRBV28 to TRBJ2-5; 10 bases line up with TRBD2. Germline V lookup: CDR1 MDHEN, CDR2 SYDVKM. The CDR3 has 13 residues. V gave up 11 bases and J gave up 5 bases; unmatched junction bases: 8.

This clone has a single count. The chain employs TRBV12-5 and TRBJ1-3; D remains ambiguous. V was pared by 0 bases and J by 5 bases, with 5 bases between. Per the germline V gene, CDR1 is LGHNT and CDR2 is FRNRAP. The CDR3 is 13 residues long. The CDR3 protein is CASGLVQRNTIYF. In DNA, the CDR3 is TGTGCTAGTGGTTTGGTACAAAGAAACACCATATATTTT.

The chain joins TRBV7-2 to TRBJ2-1; D may be TRBD1 (5 bases). Trimming took 4 bases from V and 7 from J, leaving 14 bases between them. The CDR3 extends over 14 amino acids. The V gene's germline CDR1 is SGHTA and CDR2 FQGNSA. CDR3 bases: TGTGCCAGCAGCTCTAAAGGGGTCGAAAATGAGCAGTTCTTC. This translates into CASSSKGVENEQFF.

The rearrangement links TRBV19 to TRBJ2-3; 7 bases align to TRBD1. V lost 6 bases, J lost 2 bases, and 11 bases stayed unmatched. This CDR3 region has 16 residues. The germline V gene has CDR1 LNHDA and CDR2 SQIVND (reference sequence). The CDR3 sequence: CASRSDRVPPTDTQYF. In nucleotides, the CDR3 is TGTGCCAGTAGAAGTGACAGGGTGCCCCCCACAGATACGCAGTATTTT.

This sequence joins TRBV7-6 and TRBJ2-1, with 13 bases identical to TRBD2. V was pared by 6 bases and J by 7 bases, with 12 bases of the junction left unmatched. From germline, CDR1 is SGHVS and CDR2 FNYEAQ. This CDR3 spans 17 amino acids. This chain's CDR3 is CASRPLPGLAGRNEQFF. The CDR3 nucleotides read TGTGCCAGCAGACCTCTTCCGGGACTAGCGGGAAGGAATGAGCAGTTCTTC.

This clone was observed a single time. The chain combines TRBV4-3 with TRBJ2-1; 7 positions agree with TRBD2. J was trimmed by 8 bases and V by 1 base; bases with no gene match: 8. The length of the CDR3 is 15 residues. Germline lookup yields CDR1 LGHNA and CDR2 YSLEER. The CDR3, as DNA: TGCGCCAGCAGCCAAGGGGACTACACGGGCTATGAGCAGTTCTTC. It codes for CASSQGDYTGYEQFF.

The CDR3 is CSASPGRASDTQYF. In nucleotides, the CDR3 is TGCAGTGCTAGTCCCGGGAGGGCCTCGGATACGCAGTATTTT. The chain links TRBV20-1 to TRBJ2-3, with 8 bases matching TRBD2. The V gene end was trimmed by 3 bases and the J gene end by 6 bases; junction bases not matched to a gene: 8. Germline V gene lookup returns CDR1 DFQATT and CDR2 SNEGSKA (reference sequence). The CDR3 extends over 14 amino acids.

This chain connects TRBV5-8 to TRBJ2-7; no firm D call. Deletions cut 4 bases from V and 2 bases from J, with 13 bases between. Germline V gene data show CDR1 as SGHTS and CDR2 as YDEGEE. This CDR3 region has 14 residues. DNA for the CDR3: TGTGCCAGCAGCATCCGACGGGCAACCTACGAGCAGTACGTC. The encoded protein is CASSIRRATYEQYV.

The chain carries TRBV15 and TRBJ1-2, with 10 bases fitting TRBD1. Unmatched junction bases numbered 0, after V lost 3 bases and J lost 2 bases. The CDR3 length is 14 residues. Germline V gene data show CDR1 as LNHNV and CDR2 as YYDKDF (reference sequence). CDR3 protein: CATSRDRGNYGYTF. Written as DNA, the CDR3 is TGTGCCACCAGCAGGGACAGGGGGAACTATGGCTACACCTTC.

The CDR3, as DNA: TGTGCCAGCAGCTTAGCAATCATTAAGAAGGGGGCCCCCTCTGGCTACACCTTC. It specifies CASSLAIIKKGAPSGYTF. The chain is built from TRBV11-2 and TRBJ1-2; 7 nucleotides agree with TRBD1. Unmatched junction bases numbered 18, after V lost 1 base and J lost 7 bases. The CDR3 has 18 amino acids. From germline, CDR1 is SGHAT and CDR2 FQNNGV.

This clone was detected only a few times. This sequence joins TRBV4-3 and TRBJ1-1; TRBD1 might be the D (5 bases). Germline CDR1 is LGHNA and CDR2 is YSLEER. The CDR3 totals 14 residues. Trimming took 3 bases from V and 4 from J, leaving 12 bases between them. CDR3 sequence reads: CASSHHGGSTEAFF. The CDR3 DNA reads as TGCGCCAGCAGCCATCACGGGGGTTCCACTGAAGCTTTCTTT.

The rearrangement links TRBV2 to TRBJ2-3, with 12 bases that match TRBD2. The CDR3 extends over 16 amino acids. Germline-derived CDR1 and CDR2 are SNHLY and FYNNEI. Trimming took 5 bases from V and 4 from J; bases not matched to a gene: 7. In DNA form, the CDR3 reads TGTGCCAGCAGTTTTACTAGCGGGGGGCCCCCAGATACGCAGTATTTT. Its protein product is CASSFTSGGPPDTQYF.

CDR3 in DNA: TGTGCCAGCTCACCGATCTCGCTAGCGGGGAATGAGCAGTTCTTC. It is translated as CASSPISLAGNEQFF. The chain combines TRBV18 with TRBJ2-1, with TRBD2 matching 9 bases. Per germline, CDR1 KGHSH and CDR2 LQKENI. CDR3 size: 15 residues. Losses at the gene ends were 3 bases for V and 7 bases for J; bases not matched to a gene: 7.

This sequence joins TRBV19 and TRBJ2-3; 7 bases map to TRBD2. Germline values: CDR1 LNHDA, CDR2 SQIVND (reference sequence). The CDR3 contains 15 residues. Losses at the gene ends were 5 bases for V and 1 base for J; bases not matched to a gene: 6. CDR3 bases: TGTGCCAGTAGTGAAGAAGGACTAGGCACAGATACGCAGTATTTT. This gives the protein CASSEEGLGTDTQYF.